This T cell receptor (beta chain) was recorded in a study of a mutant IDH1 vaccine in newly diagnosed glioma. Turning to the study itself: Either 4-6 weeks after radiotherapy alone or alongside temozolomide, vaccination was begun. The therapy given earlier, which was standard therapy, consisted of radiotherapy, temozolomide, or both, and most of the patients received both. General observations from the study: Shifts in the top peripheral T cell clonotypes seemed unrelated to pseudoprogression.

Time point denoted: week 47, end of study. What each vaccine dose contained was 300 ug of mutant IDH1 20-mer peptide, accompanied by topical imiquimod. New WHO grade 3 or 4 astrocytomas that were IDH1-mutant and ATRX-lost had been found in donors. Profiled with immunoSEQ multiplex PCR; TCRdb holds only in-frame clones, not every one. This table has 25,000 to 35,000 clones, roughly 84% appearing once. Details on this clone: Antigen specificity is unknown.

The TCR comes from a man in his thirties or forties with glioma. The sample was PBMCs, taken from a glioma patient whose treatment included an IDH1 peptide vaccine.

CDR3 in DNA: TGTGCCAGCAGCTTAACTAGCGGGAGGGCCACAGATACGCAGTATTTT. It specifies CASSLTSGRATDTQYF. This chain connects TRBV7-9 to TRBJ2-3; 13 bases align to TRBD2. V lost 2 bases to trimming and J lost 2 bases; unmatched junction nucleotides: 1. The length of the CDR3 is 16 residues. Germline-derived CDR1 and CDR2 are SEHNR and FQNEAQ (reference sequence).